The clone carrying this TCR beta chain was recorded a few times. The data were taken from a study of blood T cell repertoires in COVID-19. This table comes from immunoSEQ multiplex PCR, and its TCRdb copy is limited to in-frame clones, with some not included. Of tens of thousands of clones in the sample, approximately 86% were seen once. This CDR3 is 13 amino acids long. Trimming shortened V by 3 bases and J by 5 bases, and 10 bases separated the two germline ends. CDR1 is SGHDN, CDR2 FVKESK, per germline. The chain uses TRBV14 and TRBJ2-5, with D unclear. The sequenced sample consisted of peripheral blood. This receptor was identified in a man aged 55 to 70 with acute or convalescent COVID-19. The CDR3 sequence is CASSQYSPETQYF. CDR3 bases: TGTGCCAGCAGCCAGTACTCCCCGGAGACCCAGTACTTC. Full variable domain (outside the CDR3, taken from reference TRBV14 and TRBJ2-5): EAGVTQFPSHSVIEKGQTVTLRCDPISGHDNLYWYRRVMGKEIKFLLHFVKESKQDESGMPNNRFLAERTGGTYSTLKVQPAELEDSGVYFCASSQYSPETQYFGPGTRLLVL.